The 9 T cell receptor beta chains listed next were all sequenced from one sample in a study of blood T cell repertoires in COVID-19. TCRdb's table, derived via immunoSEQ multiplex PCR, lists solely in-frame clones and lacks some. The sample contains under 150,000 clones, roughly four fifths of which appear only once. Sequenced material: peripheral blood. These receptors all come from a human donor in a cohort sampled during active COVID-19.

This clone came up a few times. This sequence joins TRBV6-6 and TRBJ1-2, with 7 bases that match TRBD1. Trimming cost V 6 bases and J 7 bases; bases outside gene matches: 8. This CDR3 contains 13 residues. Germline V gives CDR1 MNHNY, CDR2 SVGAGI (reference sequence). CDR3 sequence: CASSETGRSGYTF. In DNA form, the CDR3 reads TGTGCCAGCAGCGAGACAGGGAGAAGTGGCTACACCTTC.

The chain employs TRBV21-1 and TRBJ2-1; the DNA was not compared with TRBD2, the D call given in the table. TRBV21-1 represents a pseudogene. The CDR3 spans 19 residues. The DNA of the CDR3 is TGTGCCAGCAGCAAACCCGGAACGGGGGGGCAGACCGTCTACAATGAGCAGTTCTTC. It specifies CASSKPGTGGQTVYNEQFF.

The chain combines TRBV6-5 with TRBJ1-3, with 7 bases that match TRBD1. CDR1 is MNHEY, CDR2 SVGAGI, per germline. Unmatched junction bases numbered 10, after V lost 5 bases and J lost 6 bases. The CDR3 totals 15 residues. The CDR3, as DNA: TGTGCCAGCAGTCTCCTACAGGGGCAGGCAAACACCATATATTTT. Encoded protein: CASSLLQGQANTIYF.

This clone was seen a few times. V gene TRBV7-3 combines with J gene TRBJ2-5; 7 positions agree with TRBD2. The CDR3 spans 15 residues. Germline lookup yields CDR1 SGHTA and CDR2 FQGTGA. Losses at the gene ends were 2 bases for V and 4 bases for J; bases not matched to a gene: 7. The CDR3 loop reads CASSLGRGDGETQYF. DNA of the CDR3: TGTGCCAGCAGCTTAGGCCGGGGGGACGGAGAGACCCAGTACTTC.

This rearrangement joins TRBV5-5 to TRBJ2-7; 8 bases align to TRBD1. Germline V lookup: CDR1 SGHKS, CDR2 YYEKEE (reference sequence). With V trimmed by 1 base and J by 2 bases, 5 bases remained unmatched. This CDR3 has 15 amino acids. The CDR3 loop reads CASSLKGQETYEQYF. The DNA for the CDR3 is TGTGCCAGCAGCTTGAAGGGACAGGAAACCTACGAGCAGTACTTC.

The chain uses TRBV25-1 and TRBJ2-7; 10 positions match TRBD2. CDR3 length: 15 amino acids. V was clipped by 4 bases and J by 1 base; unmatched bases: 4. Germline lookup yields CDR1 MGHDK and CDR2 SYGVNS. Written as DNA, the CDR3 is TGTGCCAGCAGTGTAGGTAGCGGGGGGTCCTACGAGCAGTACTTC. It translates to CASSVGSGGSYEQYF.

This clone showed up just a few times. The chain joins TRBV20-1 to TRBJ2-2; perhaps TRBD1 as D (5 bases). The CDR3 runs to 11 residues. Germline V gene data show CDR1 as DFQATT and CDR2 as SNEGSKA (reference sequence). Trimming cost V 2 bases and J 8 bases, with 6 bases left between them. CDR3: CSARQGGELFF. The CDR3 nucleotides are TGCAGTGCTAGACAGGGTGGGGAGCTGTTTTTT.

The chain joins TRBV5-1 to TRBJ2-3; perhaps TRBD2 as D (6 bases). Between the trimmed V and J ends, which lost 4 bases and 0 bases, there was a span of 12 bases. CDR1 SGHRS and CDR2 YFSETQ come from the germline V gene. The CDR3 loop spans 15 amino acids. CDR3 DNA: TGCGCCAGCAGCGTGGACTACACTAGCACAGATACGCAGTATTTT. It codes for CASSVDYTSTDTQYF.

The V and J genes are TRBV3-1 (or the pseudogene TRBV3-2) and TRBJ1-2; TRBD1 matches 9 bases. CDR1 and CDR2 from the germline V gene are LGHDT and YNNKEL (reference sequence). J gave up 8 bases and V 5 bases, and 9 bases lay outside the gene matches. CDR3 size: 14 residues. This CDR3 reads CASSTYGTGNGYTF. For the CDR3, the DNA is TGTGCCAGCAGCACATACGGGACAGGGAACGGCTACACCTTC.